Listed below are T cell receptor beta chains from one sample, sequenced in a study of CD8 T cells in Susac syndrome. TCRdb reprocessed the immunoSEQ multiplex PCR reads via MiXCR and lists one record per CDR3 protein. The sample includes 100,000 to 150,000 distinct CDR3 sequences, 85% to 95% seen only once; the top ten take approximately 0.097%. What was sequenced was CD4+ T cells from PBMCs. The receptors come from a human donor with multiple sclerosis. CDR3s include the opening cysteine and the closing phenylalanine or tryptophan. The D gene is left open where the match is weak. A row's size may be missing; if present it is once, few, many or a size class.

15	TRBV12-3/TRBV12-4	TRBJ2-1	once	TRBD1	TGTGCCAGCAAGTTAGACAGGGAAGACTACAATGAGCAGTTCTTC	CASKLDREDYNEQFF
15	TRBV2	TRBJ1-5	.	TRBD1	TGTGCCAGCAGTGAAGTGAGGACAGGGGATCAGCCCCAGCATTTT	CASSEVRTGDQPQHF
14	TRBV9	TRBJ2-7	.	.	TGTGCCAGCAGCGTAGATTACATACCCTACGAGCAGTACTTC	CASSVDYIPYEQYF
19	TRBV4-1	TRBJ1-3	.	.	TGCGCCAGCAGCCCGGGTAGGGCCAAGACAGGATCCTCTGGAAACACCATATATTTT	CASSPGRAKTGSSGNTIYF
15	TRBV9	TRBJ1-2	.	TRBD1	TGTGCCAGCAGCGTAGAGGCAGGGGGGAACTATGGCTACACCTTC	CASSVEAGGNYGYTF
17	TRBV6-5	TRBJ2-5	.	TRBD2	TGTGCCAGCAGTTCCTACCTTCTAACCGGGACTAGAGCGGCCCAGTACTTC	CASSSYLLTGTRAAQYF
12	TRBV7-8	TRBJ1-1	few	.	TGTGCCAGCAGCTTAGTTTCCACTGAAGCTTTCTTT	CASSLVSTEAFF
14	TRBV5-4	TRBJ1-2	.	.	TGTGCCAGCAGGTTATACAGGGTTATTGATGGCTACACCTTC	CASRLYRVIDGYTF
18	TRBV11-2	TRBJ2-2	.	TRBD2	TGTGCCAGCAGCCTCGGGGGACTAGCGGGGGACTACACCGGGGAGCTGTTTTTT	CASSLGGLAGDYTGELFF
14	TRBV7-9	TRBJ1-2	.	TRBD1	TGTGCCAGCAGCGGATTCCGGACAGGGAATGGCTACACCTTC	CASSGFRTGNGYTF
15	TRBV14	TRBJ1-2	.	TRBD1	TGTGCCAGCAGCCAAACGCGGGACAGGGGCTATGGCTACACCTTC	CASSQTRDRGYGYTF
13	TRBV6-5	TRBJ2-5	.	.	TGTGCCAGCAGTTACTCGAGTGAAGAGACCCAGTACTTC	CASSYSSEETQYF
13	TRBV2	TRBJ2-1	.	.	TGTGCCAGCAGTGACGGAGTTAACAATGAGCAGTTCTTC	CASSDGVNNEQFF
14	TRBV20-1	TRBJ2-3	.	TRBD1	TGCAGTCCCATGACAGGGATAAGGCCAGATACGCAGTATTTT	CSPMTGIRPDTQYF
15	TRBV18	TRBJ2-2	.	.	TGTGCCAGCTCCCCATTCACCACTACCACCGGGGAGCTGTTTTTT	CASSPFTTTTGELFF
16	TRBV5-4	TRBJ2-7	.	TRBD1	TGTGCCAGCAGCTTACCGCCGGGACAGGGAGGCTACGAGCAGTACTTC	CASSLPPGQGGYEQYF
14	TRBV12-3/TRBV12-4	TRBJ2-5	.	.	TGTGCCAGCAGTTTAGGAGTTGGCCAAGAGACCCAGTACTTC	CASSLGVGQETQYF
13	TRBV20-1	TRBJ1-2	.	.	TGCAGTGTAGAACGGGACTTGCGGGGGGGCTACACCTTC	CSVERDLRGGYTF
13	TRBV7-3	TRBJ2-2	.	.	TGTGCCAGCAGCTTACGGGCCACCGGGGAGCTGTTTTTT	CASSLRATGELFF
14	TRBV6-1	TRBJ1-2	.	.	TGTGCCAGCAGTGGTCTGGGCGCTAACTATGGCTACACCTTC	CASSGLGANYGYTF
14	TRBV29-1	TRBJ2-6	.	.	TGCAGCGTTGGTGATTCGACCGGGGCCAACGTCCTGACTTTC	CSVGDSTGANVLTF
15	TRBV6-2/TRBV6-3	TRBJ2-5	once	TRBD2	TGTGCCAGCAGGAAACAGACTAGCGTCCAAGAGACCCAGTACTTC	CASRKQTSVQETQYF
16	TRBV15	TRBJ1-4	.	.	TGTGCCACCAGCAGAGATCGCCAGGGTTCTAATGAAAAACTGTTTTTT	CATSRDRQGSNEKLFF
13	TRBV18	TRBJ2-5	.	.	TGTGCCAGCTCACCGACAGCCCAAGAGACCCAGTACTTC	CASSPTAQETQYF
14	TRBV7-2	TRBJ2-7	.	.	TGTGCCAGCACCAAACCGCCGGGATACTACGAGCAGTACTTC	CASTKPPGYYEQYF
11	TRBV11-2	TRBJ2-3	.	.	TGTGCCAGCAGATTATCAGATACGCAGTATTTT	CASRLSDTQYF
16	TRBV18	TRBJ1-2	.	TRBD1	TGTGCCAGCTCACCACTGGACGGGACAGGGGGTAATGGCTACACCTTC	CASSPLDGTGGNGYTF
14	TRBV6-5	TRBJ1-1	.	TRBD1	TGTGCCAGCAGTAGGACAGGGTGGAGCACTGAAGCTTTCTTT	CASSRTGWSTEAFF
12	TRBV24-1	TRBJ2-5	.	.	TGTGCCACCAGGGGTCTCCAAGAGACCCAGTACTTC	CATRGLQETQYF
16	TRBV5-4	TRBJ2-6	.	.	TGTGCCAGCAGCCCATTACCGGAGACCGGGGCCAACGTCCTGACTTTC	CASSPLPETGANVLTF
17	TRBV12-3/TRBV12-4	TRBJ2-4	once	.	TGTGCCAGCAGCGAAACCGGGAGTGGAGTGGGCAAAAACATTCAGTACTTC	CASSETGSGVGKNIQYF
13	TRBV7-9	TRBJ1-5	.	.	TGTGCCAGCAGCTTGGAGAGCAATCAGCCCCAGCATTTT	CASSLESNQPQHF